One and the same sample provided the 26 T cell receptor beta chains below, sequenced in a study of Ad26.COV2.S vaccination and SARS-CoV-2 variants. The repertoire was sequenced with immunoSEQ multiplex PCR; TCRdb's copy has only in-frame clones and lacks some. The table has under 400,000 clones, around 90% seen once. As to treatment: about 20 received Ad26.COV2.S at low or high dose, single or two shots; about 5 received placebo; per-sample allocation not given. Sampling took place 63 days after the first vaccine or placebo injection. This sample comprised peripheral blood, obtained in a trial of Ad26.COV2.S vaccine versus placebo. The source of these receptors is a person between 18 and 65 years old who received the Ad26.COV2.S COVID-19 vaccine or a placebo.

CDR3: CASSLVGAVGSGNTIYF. The CDR3 DNA follows: TGTGCCAGCAGCTTAGTAGGCGCCGTGGGGTCGGGAAACACCATATATTTT. The V call is TRBV7-2, the J call TRBJ1-3; no clear D gene. With 1 base removed from V and 4 bases from J, the gap between germline ends came to 17 bases. In germline, CDR1 is SGHTA, CDR2 FQGNSA. The CDR3 sequence is 17 residues long.

The V call is TRBV30, the J call TRBJ1-2, with D perhaps matching TRBD1 (6 bases). Germline CDR1 and CDR2: GTSNPN and SVGIG (reference sequence). V dropped 2 bases and J dropped 3 bases, with 13 bases sitting between them. CDR3 length: 14 amino acids. CDR3 protein: CAWSPRGIDYGYTF. CDR3 coding DNA: TGTGCCTGGAGTCCAAGGGGGATTGACTATGGCTACACCTTC.

The V and J genes are TRBV6-5 and TRBJ1-2, with TRBD1 as a possible D gene (6 bases). This CDR3 spans 15 amino acids. Deletions cut 6 bases from V and 0 bases from J, with 14 bases between. Germline lookup yields CDR1 MNHEY and CDR2 SVGAGI. The CDR3 coding sequence is TGTGCCAGCAGAAGCCCGGGACATTCTAACTATGGCTACACCTTC. This translates into CASRSPGHSNYGYTF.

This rearrangement joins TRBV6-5 to TRBJ1-1, with 8 nucleotides matching TRBD1. Germline V gives CDR1 MNHEY, CDR2 SVGAGI. With 6 bases clipped from V and 2 bases from J, the junction kept 5 bases outside the gene matches. This CDR3 is built from 14 residues. CDR3 sequence: CASRLTGGNTEAFF. CDR3 in DNA: TGTGCCAGCAGGCTAACAGGGGGAAACACTGAAGCTTTCTTT.

The genes are TRBV9 and TRBJ2-1, with 9 bases identical to TRBD1. The CDR3 covers 16 residues. The J segment lost 3 bases and the V segment lost 4 bases, leaving 8 bases of the junction unmatched. Germline V gene sequence: CDR1 SGDLS, CDR2 YYNGEE. CDR3 sequence: CASSPTGDRDYNEQFF. Here the CDR3 DNA reads TGTGCCAGCAGCCCAACTGGGGACAGGGACTACAATGAGCAGTTCTTC.

The chain has TRBV29-1 and TRBJ1-2; D is unclear. This CDR3 comprises 13 residues. Germline V gene sequence: CDR1 SQVTM, CDR2 ANQGSEA. The V and J ends lost 5 bases and 0 bases respectively, with 10 bases between them. Here the CDR3 DNA reads TGCAGCGTTCGGGAGCCATCTAACTATGGCTACACCTTC. As protein: CSVREPSNYGYTF.

V usage is TRBV12-5 and J usage is TRBJ2-1, with TRBD2 identical over 7 bases. This CDR3 spans 18 amino acids. V lost 4 bases and J lost 0; bases outside the gene matches: 12. CDR1 and CDR2 (germline): LGHNT, FRNRAP. DNA of the CDR3: TGTGCTAGTGGTTCGAACCCCGGGAGGACCCTCTCCTACAATGAGCAGTTCTTC. It specifies CASGSNPGRTLSYNEQFF.

The genes are TRBV12-2 and TRBJ1-5. TRBV12-2 is a documented pseudogene. This CDR3 spans 10 amino acids. CDR3 residues: CASRLPPARF. As DNA, the CDR3 is TGTGCAAGTCGCCTCCCCCCCGCGAGGTTT.

The chain links TRBV15 to TRBJ2-1; TRBD1 matches 8 bases. With V trimmed by 0 bases and J by 7 bases, 11 bases remained unmatched. Germline loops: CDR1 LNHNV, CDR2 YYDKDF (reference sequence). The CDR3 extends over 17 amino acids. The chain's CDR3 is CATSRELYVQGVNEQFF. CDR3 bases: TGTGCCACCAGCAGAGAACTTTACGTACAGGGGGTAAATGAGCAGTTCTTC.

The rearrangement joins TRBV14 to TRBJ1-1; D gene ambiguous. Germline assignment: CDR1 SGHDN and CDR2 FVKESK. V gave up 1 base and J gave up 1 base, with 7 bases separating them. This CDR3 comprises 14 residues. The CDR3 nucleotides read TGTGCCAGCAGCCAAGGGACCCAGAACACTGAAGCTTTCTTT. Residues: CASSQGTQNTEAFF.

The gene calls are TRBV7-6 and TRBJ2-2; 8 bases align to TRBD1. CDR1 and CDR2 (germline): SGHVS, FNYEAQ. J lost 7 bases, V lost 0 bases, and 1 base had no gene match. The CDR3 is 14 amino acids. The CDR3 here is CASSLAGQGGELFF. The DNA of the CDR3 is TGTGCCAGCAGCTTAGCAGGACAGGGCGGGGAGCTGTTTTTT.

This chain uses TRBV5-1 with TRBJ1-2; D is ambiguous. CDR3 size: 13 residues. Germline CDR1 is SGHRS and CDR2 is YFSETQ. V lost 0 bases, J lost 3 bases, and 6 bases lay in between. The DNA of the CDR3 is TGCGCCAGCAGCTTGGGAGGAGACTATGGCTACACCTTC. Translating it yields CASSLGGDYGYTF.

This CDR3 reads CASSSGFYEQYF. CDR3 DNA sequence: TGTGCCAGCAGTTCAGGTTTCTACGAGCAGTACTTC. The rearrangement joins TRBV12-3 or TRBV12-4 to TRBJ2-7, with D hard to call. The germline V and J ends were trimmed by 4 bases and 3 bases, with 7 bases remaining between them. The CDR3 totals 12 residues.

CDR3 loop: CASSQALAENIQYF. In nucleotides, the CDR3 is TGTGCCAGCAGCCAAGCTCTAGCGGAAAACATTCAGTACTTC. This chain links TRBV4-2 with TRBJ2-4, with TRBD2 matching over 7 bases. The ends lost 1 base at V and 5 bases at J; junction bases unmatched: 2. Germline loops: CDR1 LGHNA, CDR2 YNFKEQ. CDR3 size: 14 residues.

The chain links TRBV29-1 to TRBJ2-1; D might be TRBD1 (6 bases). In germline, CDR1 is SQVTM, CDR2 ANQGSEA. V was clipped by 6 bases and J by 3 bases, with 12 bases between them. This CDR3 spans 13 amino acids. This CDR3 is CSVAADSYNEQFF. The DNA for the CDR3 is TGCAGCGTAGCTGCGGACAGCTACAATGAGCAGTTCTTC.

In DNA, the CDR3 is TGCGCCAGCAGCCTCGGGACAGGGACCACTGAAGCTTTCTTT. Translating it yields CASSLGTGTTEAFF. The chain uses TRBV4-1 and TRBJ1-1; 9 nucleotides agree with TRBD1. The CDR3 extends over 14 amino acids. V trimming: 4 bases; J trimming: 4 bases; junction bases outside the gene matches: 4. Germline CDR1 reads MGHRA; CDR2 reads YSYEKL.

The chain joins TRBV18 to TRBJ1-6, with TRBD1 as a possible D gene (5 bases). CDR3 length equals 15 residues. V was pared by 5 bases and J by 6 bases, with 14 bases between. Germline CDR1 reads KGHSH; CDR2 reads LQKENI. The CDR3 region is CASSVRDRFNSPLHF. CDR3 sequence (DNA): TGTGCCAGCTCAGTCCGGGACCGCTTTAATTCACCCCTCCACTTT.

This chain connects TRBV29-1 to TRBJ2-3, with D possibly TRBD1 on 5 matching bases. Per the germline V gene, CDR1 is SQVTM and CDR2 is ANQGSEA. The CDR3 is 15 residues long. With 6 bases removed from V and 0 bases from J, the gap between germline ends came to 16 bases. The CDR3 spells CSVTQGSTSTDTQYF. For the CDR3, the DNA is TGCAGCGTAACTCAGGGTTCGACCAGCACAGATACGCAGTATTTT.

This clone was seen a single time. The V gene is TRBV6-2 or TRBV6-3, the J gene TRBJ2-7; D may be TRBD2 (5 bases). V was cut by 2 bases and J by 3 bases, with 11 bases left in between. This CDR3 comprises 14 residues. CDR1 MNHEY and CDR2 SVGEGT come from the germline V gene. The CDR3 DNA follows: TGTGCCAGCAGTTACAGTGGCGGGTTCTACGAGCAGTACTTC. Amino acid sequence: CASSYSGGFYEQYF.

The chain recombines TRBV2 with TRBJ2-7; D gene uncertain. Germline V gene sequence: CDR1 SNHLY, CDR2 FYNNEI. V was cut by 8 bases and J by 0 bases, with 8 bases left in between. CDR3 length: 12 residues. In DNA, the CDR3 is TGTGCCAGCCGTGGGGACTCCTACGAGCAGTACTTC. The encoded protein is CASRGDSYEQYF. Full variable domain (missing parts from reference TRBV2 and TRBJ2-7): EPEVTQTPSHQVTQMGQEVILRCVPISNHLYFYWYRQILGQKVEFLVSFYNNEISEKSEIFDDQFSVERPDGSNFTLKIRSTKLEDSAMYFCASRGDSYEQYFGPGTRLTVT.

The V call is TRBV6-5, the J call TRBJ1-5; 9 bases are a match to TRBD1. Germline assignment: CDR1 MNHEY and CDR2 SVGAGI. CDR3 size: 14 residues. The trim removed 4 bases at V and 5 bases at J, leaving 3 bases unmatched. CDR3 protein: CASSLGQGYQPQHF. The CDR3 nucleotides are TGTGCCAGCAGTTTAGGACAGGGGTATCAGCCCCAGCATTTT.

V and J are TRBV20-1 and TRBJ1-1, with TRBD1 as a possible D gene (5 bases). The CDR3 is made up of 11 amino acids. CDR1 is DFQATT, CDR2 SNEGSKA, per germline (reference sequence). The CDR3 loop is CSKKGVTEAFF. DNA of the CDR3: TGCTCCAAAAAAGGGGTCACTGAAGCTTTCTTT.

The rearrangement joins TRBV6-6 to TRBJ1-5; D gene ambiguous. V was shortened by 10 bases and J by 2 bases, with 12 bases between the two germline ends. Germline lookup yields CDR1 MNHNY and CDR2 SVGAGI (reference sequence). CDR3 length: 13 residues. The CDR3 DNA reads as TGTGCCACCAAAACAGAGGGCAATCAGCCCCAGCATTTT. This encodes CATKTEGNQPQHF.

This chain uses TRBV19 with TRBJ1-5, with a tentative D call TRBD1 (6 bases). V lost 7 bases and J lost 7, with 14 bases in between. The CDR3 covers 13 residues. CDR1 is LNHDA, CDR2 SQIVND, per germline (reference sequence). CDR3 region: CASTSEGGQPQHF. CDR3 DNA sequence: TGTGCCAGTACCTCCGAGGGGGGGCAGCCCCAGCATTTT.

This chain links TRBV3-1 (or the pseudogene TRBV3-2) with TRBJ1-1, with TRBD1 identical over 8 bases. The germline CDR1 and CDR2 sequences are LGHDT and YNNKEL (reference sequence). The CDR3 covers 16 residues. Trimming removed 6 bases from V and 1 base from J; junction bases left unmatched: 10. As DNA, the CDR3 is TGTGCCAGCAGAAATCGGACAGGGCAACCGAACACTGAAGCTTTCTTT. Encoded protein: CASRNRTGQPNTEAFF.

The gene calls are TRBV4-2 and TRBJ2-2; no clear D. Trimming shortened V by 8 bases and J by 9 bases, and 13 bases separated the two germline ends. Germline loops: CDR1 LGHNA, CDR2 YNFKEQ. The CDR3 totals 12 residues. This CDR3 reads CASALAGRELFF. CDR3 coding DNA: TGTGCCAGCGCCCTGGCCGGCCGGGAGCTGTTTTTT.